These T cell receptor beta chains were read from a single sample in a study of CXCR3-negative and CXCR3-positive naive CD8 T cells. TCRdb reprocessed the 5' RACE reads and keeps a single row for each CDR3 protein, giving no DNA. The sample holds about 130,000 distinct CDR3 sequences. The sequenced material came from naive CXCR3- CD8+ T cells from blood. The source of these receptors is a human donor in good health. Some clones in this sample may be carry-over from other donors' samples. Both conserved end residues are part of each CDR3. Each record gives: CDR3 length, V gene, J gene, CDR3 protein.

14	TRBV14	TRBJ1-2	CASSQGQALYGYTF
14	TRBV7-2	TRBJ2-5	CASSLTGEQETQYF
14	TRBV7-6	TRBJ2-6	CASSRGSGANVLTF
16	TRBV28	TRBJ2-7	CASSQEGTGKSYEQYF
12	TRBV4-1	TRBJ2-1	CASSQDGRGQFF
14	TRBV4-3	TRBJ2-3	CASSQEQGTDTQYF
14	TRBV28	TRBJ2-5	CASSPTTGQETQYF
14	TRBV28	TRBJ2-3	CASRSSVSTDTQYF
11	TRBV28	TRBJ1-4	CASRGNGKLFF
18	TRBV3-1	TRBJ2-5	CASSPAGTSGRLGETQYF
12	TRBV29-1	TRBJ2-7	CSVGGLSYEQYF
14	TRBV4-1	TRBJ1-2	CASSQDRGNYGYTF
13	TRBV12-3/TRBV12-4	TRBJ2-7	CASSDGGTYEQYF
17	TRBV2	TRBJ2-1	CASKISGGLSSYNEQFF
14	TRBV7-6	TRBJ2-1	CASSSGLASDEQFF
11	TRBV6-2/TRBV6-3	TRBJ1-1	CASSHFPEAFF
16	TRBV23-1	TRBJ1-5	CASIPGAGMGNQPQHF
14	TRBV2	TRBJ2-7	CASVPGQGTYEQYF
16	TRBV11-2	TRBJ2-1	CASSGSTGGSYNEQFF
16	TRBV5-1	TRBJ2-3	CASSLGLAETTDTQYF
14	TRBV29-1	TRBJ2-5	CSVEEAGVEETQYF
15	TRBV7-8	TRBJ1-5	CASSLASGYNQPQHF
12	TRBV29-1	TRBJ2-5	CSVVAIQETQYF
14	TRBV5-1	TRBJ2-7	CASSVGQGIHEQYF
16	TRBV7-9	TRBJ2-7	CASSPPLGQATYEQYF
13	TRBV7-6	TRBJ2-2	CASSLAGTGELFF
14	TRBV27	TRBJ2-3	CASSLRRGTDTQYF
14	TRBV12-3/TRBV12-4	TRBJ2-1	CASSEGSGYNEQFF
15	TRBV28	TRBJ2-3	CASSLGTASTDSQYF
16	TRBV28	TRBJ2-3	CASSLGLAGLTDTQYF
17	TRBV13	TRBJ2-3	CASSLEGGTPGADTQYF
18	TRBV6-5	TRBJ2-5	CASSYSMAHVEGQETQYF
16	TRBV2	TRBJ2-1	CASSEAGGRAYNEQFF
14	TRBV7-9	TRBJ2-1	CASSFFMGGDEQFF
15	TRBV3-1	TRBJ1-2	CASSQERSGVGGYTF
13	TRBV7-3	TRBJ2-7	CASSFSNIDEQYF
14	TRBV4-3	TRBJ2-7	CASSQDRRNYEQYF
14	TRBV11-2	TRBJ2-7	CASSLIAGLNEQYF
17	TRBV12-3/TRBV12-4	TRBJ2-4	CASSLNVRLVVGNIQYF
14	TRBV5-1	TRBJ2-5	CASSLVAVQETQYF
18	TRBV6-1	TRBJ2-6	CASSGLGQGLSGANVLTF
17	TRBV20-1	TRBJ2-1	CSAATPGGADSYNEQFF
13	TRBV13	TRBJ2-5	CASSFHSQETQYF
13	TRBV20-1	TRBJ1-2	CSARDTVNYGYTF
15	TRBV7-9	TRBJ2-5	CASSLGLQNQETQYF
11	TRBV12-3/TRBV12-4	TRBJ1-1	CASSFELEAFF
16	TRBV29-1	TRBJ2-1	CSVLITTGPFYNEQFF
13	TRBV7-9	TRBJ2-4	CASSSATKNIQYF
13	TRBV28	TRBJ1-1	CASSFRGRTEAFF
15	TRBV24-1	TRBJ2-1	CATSEGTGPYNEQFF
16	TRBV7-9	TRBJ2-3	CASSLSSGAVEVTQYF
14	TRBV27	TRBJ1-6	CASSLVGVLSPLHF
16	TRBV2	TRBJ2-5	CASSERGGSLQETQYF
15	TRBV12-3/TRBV12-4	TRBJ1-6	CASSLTGTANSPLHF
14	TRBV30	TRBJ1-1	CAWSGVGDDTEAFF
15	TRBV5-6	TRBJ2-7	CASSPGTGAIYEQYF
16	TRBV4-1	TRBJ2-5	CASSQAPFRGGETQYF